The text below deals with one T cell receptor beta chain. An end of the junction does not agree with germline; a read error may underlie this. The CDR3 consists of 16 residues. Germline CDR1 SGDLS, CDR2 YYNGEE. The data are from a study of blood T cell repertoires in COVID-19. Libraries were prepared by immunoSEQ multiplex PCR; TCRdb keeps only in-frame clonotypes and omits some of them. The table includes about 190,000 clones, just under 85% detected once. The receptor's source is a woman aged 70 to 79 with active or convalescent COVID-19. This chain joins TRBV9 and TRBJ2-5, with D possibly TRBD1 on 5 matching bases. Sequencing was carried out using peripheral blood. CDR3 nucleotide sequence: TGTGCCAGCACCTGGCAGGGATTCTCCCGCCAAGAAACCCAGTACTTC. Its protein is CASTWQGFSRQETQYF.